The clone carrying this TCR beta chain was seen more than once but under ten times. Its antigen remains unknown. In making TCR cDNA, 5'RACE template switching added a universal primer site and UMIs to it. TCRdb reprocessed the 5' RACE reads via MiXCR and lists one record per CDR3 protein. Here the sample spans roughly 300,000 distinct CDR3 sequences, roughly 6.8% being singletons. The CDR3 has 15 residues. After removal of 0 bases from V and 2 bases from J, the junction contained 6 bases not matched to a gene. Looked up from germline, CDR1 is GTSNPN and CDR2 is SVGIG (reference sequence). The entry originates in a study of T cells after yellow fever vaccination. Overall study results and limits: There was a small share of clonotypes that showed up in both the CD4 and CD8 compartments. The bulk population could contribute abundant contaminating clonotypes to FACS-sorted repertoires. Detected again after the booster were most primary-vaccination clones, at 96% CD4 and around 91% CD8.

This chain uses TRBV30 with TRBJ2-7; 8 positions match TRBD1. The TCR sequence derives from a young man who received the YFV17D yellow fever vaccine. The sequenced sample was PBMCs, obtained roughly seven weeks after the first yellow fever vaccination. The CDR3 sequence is CAWSVGPGGPYEQYF. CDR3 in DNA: TGTGCCTGGAGTGTAGGGCCAGGGGGCCCCTACGAGCAGTACTTC.